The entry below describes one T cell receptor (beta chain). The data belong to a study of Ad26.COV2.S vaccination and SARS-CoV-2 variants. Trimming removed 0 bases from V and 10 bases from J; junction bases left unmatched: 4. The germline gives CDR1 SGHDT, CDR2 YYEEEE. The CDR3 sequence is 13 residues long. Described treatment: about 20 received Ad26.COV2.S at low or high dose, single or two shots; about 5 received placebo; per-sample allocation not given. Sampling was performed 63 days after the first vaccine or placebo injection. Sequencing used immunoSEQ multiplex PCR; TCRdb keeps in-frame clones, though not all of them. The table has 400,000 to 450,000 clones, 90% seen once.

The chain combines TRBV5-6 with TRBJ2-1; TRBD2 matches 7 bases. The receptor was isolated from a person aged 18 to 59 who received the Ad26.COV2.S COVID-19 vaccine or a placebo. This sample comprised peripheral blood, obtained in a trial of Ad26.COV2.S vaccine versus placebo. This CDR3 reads CASSLASAGEQFF. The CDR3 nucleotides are TGTGCCAGCAGCTTGGCCTCAGCGGGAGAGCAGTTCTTC.